Each of the 21 T cell receptor beta chains below was sequenced from the same sample in a study of shared clonotypes between healthy human individuals. Sequencing used immunoSEQ multiplex PCR; TCRdb keeps in-frame clones, though not all of them. In the table there are fewer than 1.8 million clones, 98% of which are singletons. Sample: naive CD4+ T cells sorted from blood. Sample subset: CD45RA+ positively selected. The receptors were sampled from a man aged 30-40 years in good health.

The V gene is TRBV18, the J gene TRBJ2-2; 7 bases match TRBD1. Germline CDR1 is KGHSH and CDR2 is LQKENI. CDR3 size: 13 residues. Germline trimming cut 6 bases from V and 5 bases from J; bases unmatched to any gene: 3. The CDR3 nucleotides are TGTGCCAGCTCCCTACAGGGGACCGGGGAGCTGTTTTTT. The encoded protein is CASSLQGTGELFF.

The gene calls are TRBV29-1 and TRBJ2-5; tentative D call: TRBD2 (6 bases). V shed 4 bases and J shed 6 bases, with 12 bases lying between them. Germline V gene data show CDR1 as SQVTM and CDR2 as ANQGSEA. The CDR3 sequence is 12 residues long. CDR3 in amino acids: CSVGDSGQTQYF. The CDR3, as DNA: TGCAGCGTTGGGGATAGCGGACAGACCCAGTACTTC. Complete variable domain (other parts from reference TRBV29-1 and TRBJ2-5): SAVISQKPSRDICQRGTSLTIQCQVDSQVTMMFWYRQQPGQSLTLIATANQGSEATYESGFVIDKFPISRPNLTFSTLTVSNMSPEDSSIYLCSVGDSGQTQYFGPGTRLLVL.

The rearrangement uses TRBV25-1 and TRBJ2-2, with unresolved D. The CDR3 loop spans 12 amino acids. The V gene's germline CDR1 is MGHDK and CDR2 SYGVNS. V dropped 6 bases and J dropped 4 bases, with 6 bases sitting between them. The CDR3: CASRRLTGELFF. CDR3 bases: TGTGCCAGCAGGCGCCTCACCGGGGAGCTGTTTTTT.

This rearrangement joins TRBV18 to TRBJ2-1; 11 bases map to TRBD2. The CDR3 is made up of 19 amino acids. Germline-derived CDR1 and CDR2 are KGHSH and LQKENI. V lost 2 bases and J lost 0; bases outside the gene matches: 9. Written as DNA, the CDR3 is TGTGCCAGCTCACCAAGACTAGCGGGGTCTTGGAGCTCCTACAATGAGCAGTTCTTC. The encoded protein is CASSPRLAGSWSSYNEQFF.

This sequence joins TRBV7-3 and TRBJ2-2; D may be TRBD1 (6 bases). The CDR3 is 15 residues long. The V end lost 1 base, the J end lost 4 bases, and 10 bases lay between the germline ends. In germline, CDR1 is SGHTA, CDR2 FQGTGA. CDR3 DNA sequence: TGTGCCAGCAGCTTAAGGGGGCCGGGCACCGGGGAGCTGTTTTTT. Protein product: CASSLRGPGTGELFF.

The V and J genes are TRBV29-1 and TRBJ2-7; 9 bases are a match to TRBD1. The CDR3 loop spans 14 amino acids. CDR1 and CDR2 from the germline V gene are SQVTM and ANQGSEA. Trimming removed 6 bases from V and 6 bases from J; junction bases left unmatched: 12. CDR3 in amino acids: CSVKNRDRVGEQYF. Written as DNA, the CDR3 is TGCAGCGTCAAGAACCGGGACAGGGTTGGCGAGCAGTACTTC.

The rearrangement uses TRBV14 and TRBJ2-7; D is uncertain. This CDR3 spans 13 amino acids. With 4 bases removed from V and 0 bases from J, the gap between germline ends came to 7 bases. The germline V gene encodes CDR1 SGHDN and CDR2 FVKESK. The CDR3 nucleotides are TGTGCCAGCAGCCGATTGGACTCCTACGAGCAGTACTTC. It translates to CASSRLDSYEQYF.

The chain has TRBV28 and TRBJ2-7; unclear D gene. The ends were cut back, 5 bases at V and 4 bases at J, with 12 bases in the middle. Germline CDR1 is MDHEN and CDR2 is SYDVKM. The CDR3 runs 13 residues. The CDR3 DNA reads TGTGCCAGCAGTCTCCCGGAGCGTTACGAGCAGTACTTC. Translating it yields CASSLPERYEQYF.

This clone appeared a single time. The rearrangement links TRBV10-3 to TRBJ2-3; 11 positions match TRBD2. CDR1 and CDR2 (germline): ENHRY, SYGVKD. There are 15 residues in the CDR3. Trimming cost V 6 bases and J 0 bases; bases outside gene matches: 2. The DNA of the CDR3 is TGTGCCATCAGACTAGCGGGAGAAAGCACAGATACGCAGTATTTT. Its protein is CAIRLAGESTDTQYF.

The chain carries TRBV2 and TRBJ1-4, with 8 bases fitting TRBD1. CDR1 is SNHLY and CDR2 is FYNNEI in the germline V gene. This CDR3 is 16 amino acids long. V lost 4 bases, J lost 2 bases, and 6 bases stayed unmatched. For the CDR3, the DNA is TGTGCCAGCAGTGTAGTCAGGGGGCGGACTAATGAAAAACTGTTTTTT. Protein product: CASSVVRGRTNEKLFF.

The chain joins TRBV11-3 to TRBJ1-1; D possibly corresponds to TRBD1 (5 bases). V was shortened by 5 bases and J by 0 bases, with 13 bases between the two germline ends. The germline V gene has CDR1 SGHNT and CDR2 YENEEA. This CDR3 has 15 amino acids. CDR3 protein: CASSRGGAVNTEAFF. The CDR3, as DNA: TGTGCCAGCAGCCGGGGCGGGGCCGTGAACACTGAAGCTTTCTTT.

This chain connects TRBV2 to TRBJ2-7; the D gene is possibly TRBD1 (5 bases). Germline-derived CDR1 and CDR2 are SNHLY and FYNNEI. CDR3 length: 11 residues. Deletions cut 8 bases from V and 4 bases from J, with 9 bases between. The CDR3 here is CASLQGYEQYF. The CDR3 nucleotides read TGTGCCAGCCTTCAGGGTTACGAGCAGTACTTC.

CDR3 DNA: TGTGCCAGCAGTTTTCGGCAGGGAACGGGGAACACTGAAGCTTTCTTT. It encodes CASSFRQGTGNTEAFF. The chain combines TRBV27 with TRBJ1-1; the D gene is possibly TRBD1 (5 bases). CDR1 is MNHEY and CDR2 is SMNVEV in the germline V gene (reference sequence). This CDR3 comprises 16 residues. The V gene lost 3 bases and the J gene lost 1 base, with 15 bases spanning the gap.

This clone was picked up one time. The same CDR3 can be traced to other DNA sequences in this sample. The V gene is TRBV2, the J gene TRBJ1-1; D is uncertain. The germline gives CDR1 SNHLY, CDR2 FYNNEI. Between the trimmed V and J ends, which lost 4 bases and 2 bases, there was a span of 8 bases. The CDR3 has 13 amino acids. CDR3 sequence (DNA): TGTGCCAGCAGTGTTGGGTCCAACACTGAAGCTTTCTTT. Its translation: CASSVGSNTEAFF.

The chain recombines TRBV28 with TRBJ2-6; unclear D gene. Germline CDR1 MDHEN, CDR2 SYDVKM. Between the trimmed V and J ends, which lost 7 bases and 2 bases, there was a span of 6 bases. This CDR3 region has 13 residues. CDR3 sequence reads: CASTLAGANVLTF. The CDR3 nucleotides read TGTGCCAGCACCCTTGCTGGGGCCAACGTCCTGACTTTC.

The V call is TRBV28, the J call TRBJ2-1; 7 bases line up with TRBD1. This CDR3 is built from 14 residues. The junction had 6 bases not matched to a gene; V was cut back by 7 bases and J by 3 bases. Germline-derived CDR1 and CDR2 are MDHEN and SYDVKM. CDR3 region: CASMVGTDYNEQFF. The CDR3 DNA reads as TGTGCCAGCATGGTAGGGACAGACTACAATGAGCAGTTCTTC.

The chain joins TRBV29-1 to TRBJ1-4; D uncertain. Germline CDR1 and CDR2: SQVTM and ANQGSEA. V was shortened by 6 bases and J by 0 bases, with 8 bases between the two germline ends. This CDR3 spans 13 amino acids. Written as DNA, the CDR3 is TGCAGCGTGGACTCTGCAACTAATGAAAAACTGTTTTTT. Residues: CSVDSATNEKLFF.

The chain uses TRBV2 and TRBJ2-7; 9 nucleotides agree with TRBD2. With 8 bases clipped from V and 4 bases from J, the junction kept 6 bases outside the gene matches. The germline V gene has CDR1 SNHLY and CDR2 FYNNEI. The CDR3 loop spans 13 amino acids. Written as DNA, the CDR3 is TGTGCCAGCTTGGCGGGAGGGCCGTACGAGCAGTACTTC. This translates into CASLAGGPYEQYF.

This rearrangement joins TRBV9 to TRBJ2-7; 8 positions agree with TRBD2. Looked up from germline, CDR1 is SGDLS and CDR2 is YYNGEE. The trim removed 3 bases at V and 7 bases at J, leaving 9 bases unmatched. CDR3 size: 14 residues. Here the CDR3 reads CASSGPAGVGEQYF. The CDR3 DNA sequence: TGTGCCAGCAGCGGTCCAGCGGGAGTGGGAGAGCAGTACTTC.

This chain uses TRBV6-5 with TRBJ2-6; 7 bases agree with TRBD2. This CDR3 region has 12 residues. Germline CDR1 and CDR2: MNHEY and SVGAGI. With V trimmed by 4 bases and J by 12 bases, 3 bases remained unmatched. CDR3 DNA sequence: TGTGCCAGCAGTTCGGGGGGTGCCGTCCTGACTTTC. Protein product: CASSSGGAVLTF.

V usage is TRBV10-3 and J usage is TRBJ1-5; no clear D gene. The CDR3 covers 13 residues. Trimming pared 6 bases from V and 0 bases from J, leaving 6 bases between. CDR1 and CDR2 (germline): ENHRY, SYGVKD. CDR3 DNA: TGTGCCATCAGGGAATATAGCAATCAGCCCCAGCATTTT. Amino acid sequence: CAIREYSNQPQHF.